Following are 4 T cell receptor beta chains from one sample sequenced in a study of CD8+ T cells in alopecia areata. Cells from pooled cutaneous lymph nodes were sorted by CD4, CD8alpha, NKG2D, NKG2ACE and other markers. In each case, RNA was isolated and then reverse transcribed into cDNA as the sequencing template. Profiling relied on immunoSEQ multiplex PCR, and the TCRdb table lists in-frame clones only, not all of them. In total the sample includes about 300,000 clones, none of them seen once. The sample comprised CD4+ T cells sorted from a lymph node. Receptor source: a C3H/HeJ mouse with alopecia areata. For this mouse line, the MHC haplotype is H2-k.

On this clone: Any gene name here is a mouse gene name. The part of the CDR3 DNA that was read is TGTGCCAGCAGCCAGAGACTGGGGGTCTCCTAT. Translating gives CASSQRLGVSY. The CDR3 in full is CASSQRLGVSYEQYF. The rearrangement uses TRBV19 and TRBJ2-7; 9 nucleotides match TRBD2. Sequencing ends 4 residues short of the CDR3 end; the germline J gene provides the rest. The germline CDR1 and CDR2 sequences are FNHDT and SITEND (reference sequence). V dropped 5 bases and J dropped 0; count of bases not matched to a gene: 6. The CDR3 runs to 15 residues.

This clone came up a few times. Each gene name is a mouse one. The read ends 4 residues early relative to the CDR3; the germline J gene fills the gap. The chain recombines TRBV13-2 with TRBJ2-5, with D perhaps matching TRBD2 (7 bases). This CDR3 is 15 amino acids long. CDR1 NNHNN and CDR2 SYGAGS come from the germline V gene (reference sequence). This CDR3 reads CASGDVGPGGDTQYF. The CDR3 bases that were read are TGTGCCAGCGGTGATGTGGGACCGGGGGGCGAC.

This clone was recorded a few times. The genes are named according to mouse. The CDR3 is cut off 4 residues early in the read; its end comes from the germline J gene. The chain carries TRBV13-1 and TRBJ2-1; tentatively, D is TRBD2 (6 bases). This CDR3 region has 14 residues. Trimming removed 3 bases from V and 5 bases from J, with 12 bases in between. Germline V CDR1 and CDR2: NSHNY, SYGAGN. CDR3: CASSAGLPDAEQFF. Partial CDR3 DNA: TGTGCCAGCAGTGCGGGACTTCCCGATGCT.

In the case of this clone: Mouse gene names apply. From the germline J gene comes the end of the CDR3, since the read stops 4 residues before it. The rearrangement joins TRBV1 to TRBJ2-3; TRBD2 agrees at 8 bases. Germline CDR1 is NSQYPW and CDR2 is LRSPGD (reference sequence). This CDR3 has 14 residues. V shed 3 bases and J 3 bases; nucleotides not matched to a gene: 2. CDR3 residues: CTCSARTGAETLYF. The sequenced part of the CDR3 DNA is TGCACCTGCAGTGCCCGGACTGGGGCAGAA.